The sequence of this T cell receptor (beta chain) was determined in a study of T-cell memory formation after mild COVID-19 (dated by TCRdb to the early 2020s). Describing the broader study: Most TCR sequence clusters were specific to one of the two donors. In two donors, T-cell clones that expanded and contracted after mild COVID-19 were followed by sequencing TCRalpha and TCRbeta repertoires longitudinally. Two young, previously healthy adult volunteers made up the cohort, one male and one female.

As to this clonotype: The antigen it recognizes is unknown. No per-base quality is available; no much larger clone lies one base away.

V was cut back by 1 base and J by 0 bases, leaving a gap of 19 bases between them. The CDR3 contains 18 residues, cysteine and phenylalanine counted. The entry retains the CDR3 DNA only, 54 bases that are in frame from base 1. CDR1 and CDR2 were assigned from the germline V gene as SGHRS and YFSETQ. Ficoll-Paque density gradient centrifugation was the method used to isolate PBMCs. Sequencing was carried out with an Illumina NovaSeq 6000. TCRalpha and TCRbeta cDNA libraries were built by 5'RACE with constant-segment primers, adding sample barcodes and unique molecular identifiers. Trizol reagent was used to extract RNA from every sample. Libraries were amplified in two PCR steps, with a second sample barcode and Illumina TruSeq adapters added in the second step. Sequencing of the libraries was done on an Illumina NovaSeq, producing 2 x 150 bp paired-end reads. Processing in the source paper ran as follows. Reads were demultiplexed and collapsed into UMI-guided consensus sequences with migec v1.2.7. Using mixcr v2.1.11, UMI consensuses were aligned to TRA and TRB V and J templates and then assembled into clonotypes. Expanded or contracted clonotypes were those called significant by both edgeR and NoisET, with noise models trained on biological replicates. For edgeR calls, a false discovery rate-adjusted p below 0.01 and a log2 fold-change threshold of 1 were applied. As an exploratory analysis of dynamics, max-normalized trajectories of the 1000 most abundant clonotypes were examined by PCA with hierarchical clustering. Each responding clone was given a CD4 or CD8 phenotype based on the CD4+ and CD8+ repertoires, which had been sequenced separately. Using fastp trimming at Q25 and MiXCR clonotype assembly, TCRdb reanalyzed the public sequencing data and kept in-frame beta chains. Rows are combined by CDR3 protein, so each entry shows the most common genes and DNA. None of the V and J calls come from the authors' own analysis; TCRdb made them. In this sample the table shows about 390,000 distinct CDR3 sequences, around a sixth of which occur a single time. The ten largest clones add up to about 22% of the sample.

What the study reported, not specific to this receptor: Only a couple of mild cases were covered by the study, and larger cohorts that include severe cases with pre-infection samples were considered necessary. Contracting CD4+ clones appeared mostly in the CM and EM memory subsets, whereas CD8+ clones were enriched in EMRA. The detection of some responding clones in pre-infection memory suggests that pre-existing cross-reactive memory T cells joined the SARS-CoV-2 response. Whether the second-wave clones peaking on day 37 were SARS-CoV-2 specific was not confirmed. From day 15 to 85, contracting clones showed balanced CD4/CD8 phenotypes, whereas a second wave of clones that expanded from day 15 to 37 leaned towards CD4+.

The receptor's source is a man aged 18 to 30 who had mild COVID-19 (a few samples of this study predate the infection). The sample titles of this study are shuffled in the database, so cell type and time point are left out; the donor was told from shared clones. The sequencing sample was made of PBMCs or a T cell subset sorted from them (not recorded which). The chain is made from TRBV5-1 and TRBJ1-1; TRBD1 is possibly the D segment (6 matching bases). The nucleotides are TGCGCCAGCAGCTTGTGGCCGGGACAAGGGATTATGAACACTGAAGCTTTCTTT. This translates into CASSLWPGQGIMNTEAFF.